This is a list of T cell receptor beta chains from one sample in a study of T cells after yellow fever vaccination. TCRdb processed the 5' RACE reads anew with MiXCR; each CDR3 protein has one entry. The sample includes fewer than 650,000 distinct CDR3 sequences, 21% of them seen just once. The sequenced sample was PBMCs, obtained about 20 days after the first yellow fever vaccination. The receptor set was obtained from a young man who received the YFV17D yellow fever vaccine. The CDR3 runs from the conserved cysteine through the conserved F or W. Each record gives: V gene, clone size, D gene, CDR3 length, J gene, CDR3 DNA, CDR3 protein. A D gene is named only where the DNA matches it firmly. Expanded clones get a size class; other rows say once, few or many, or leave the size out.

>TRBV19|.|TRBD1|16|TRBJ2-1
TGTGCCAGTAGAACACTGGGACAGGGGGGAGACAATGAGCAGTTCTTC
CASRTLGQGGDNEQFF
>TRBV7-3|.|TRBD2|17|TRBJ2-2
TGTGCCAGCAGCATAGTTAGCGGGGGAGCGAACACCGGGGAGCTGTTTTTT
CASSIVSGGANTGELFF
>TRBV4-3|few|.|17|TRBJ1-4
TGCGCCAGCAGCCAAGATAACCATGTCAGGGACGGGGAAAAACTGTTTTTT
CASSQDNHVRDGEKLFF
>TRBV27|few|TRBD1|16|TRBJ2-1
TGTGCCAGCAGCCCGTTCCGGGACAGGGCCAACAATGAGCAGTTCTTC
CASSPFRDRANNEQFF
>TRBV20-1|few|.|14|TRBJ2-5
TGCAGTGCCAAAACTGGGGCTAGCCGAGAGACCCAGTACTTC
CSAKTGASRETQYF
>TRBV4-3|few|.|15|TRBJ2-3
TGCGCCAGCAGCCAAGAAGGGCGCGCACACGATACGCAGTATTTT
CASSQEGRAHDTQYF
>TRBV7-3|few|TRBD2|13|TRBJ2-5
TGTGCCAGCAGCCGCGGGGGGGCTGAGACCCAGTACTTC
CASSRGGAETQYF
>TRBV7-8|few|.|15|TRBJ1-5
TGTGCCAGCAGCGGGCAGCGACAGCGCAATCAGCCCCAGCATTTT
CASSGQRQRNQPQHF
>TRBV18|once|.|15|TRBJ1-4
TGTGCCAGCTCACTTAACAGGACCCCAAATGAAAAACTGTTTTTT
CASSLNRTPNEKLFF
>TRBV5-1|few|.|16|TRBJ2-3
TGCGCCAGCAGCTTGGTATCTCGGCGGGGAGCAGATACGCAGTATTTT
CASSLVSRRGADTQYF
>TRBV4-1|.|.|17|TRBJ1-3
TGCGCCAGCAGCCGCGGCTCGGCCAGGGATGCTGGAAACACCATATATTTT
CASSRGSARDAGNTIYF
>TRBV10-3|few|.|13|TRBJ1-2
TGTGCCATCACCGGACGGGAGCACTATGGCTACACCTTC
CAITGREHYGYTF
>TRBV6-5|few|.|15|TRBJ2-5
TGTGCCAGCAGTTACGCTGGGGGGGGCGAAGAGACCCAGTACTTC
CASSYAGGGEETQYF
>TRBV5-5|few|.|14|TRBJ1-6
TGTGCCAGCAGCTTGAGGGGGGATAATTCACCCCTCCACTTT
CASSLRGDNSPLHF
>TRBV10-3|.|.|11|TRBJ2-7
TGTGCCATCAGTGACCCCTACGAGCAGTACTTC
CAISDPYEQYF
>TRBV5-1|few|.|14|TRBJ2-3
TGCGCCAGCAGAGGCCCAGGGGGCACAGATACGCAGTATTTT
CASRGPGGTDTQYF
>TRBV3-1|few|TRBD2|15|TRBJ2-3
TGTGCCAGCAGCCGCGAGCGGGGTGGCGCAGATACGCAGTATTTT
CASSRERGGADTQYF
>TRBV29-1|few|.|12|TRBJ2-2
TGCAGCGCCAAACAGGGAGCCGGGGAGCTGTTTTTT
CSAKQGAGELFF
>TRBV5-5|many|TRBD1|14|TRBJ1-5
TGTGCCAGCAGCTTGAGGGGGCGAAGTCAGCCCCAGCATTTT
CASSLRGRSQPQHF
>TRBV11-2|few|TRBD1|18|TRBJ1-1
TGTGCCAGCAGCTTTTTTCCCCCTACGGCAGGGGGCTACACTGAAGCTTTCTTT
CASSFFPPTAGGYTEAFF
>TRBV3-1|.|TRBD1|15|TRBJ2-7
TGTGCCAGCAGCCAACCGACAGGGGGCCGGAACGAGCAGTACTTC
CASSQPTGGRNEQYF
>TRBV7-2|many|.|13|TRBJ2-3
TGTGCCAGCAGCTTTGAAACTAGCGATACGCAGTATTTT
CASSFETSDTQYF
>TRBV10-3|few|TRBD2|14|TRBJ2-3
TGTGCCATCTCGACTAGCGGTATAATGGATACGCAGTATTTT
CAISTSGIMDTQYF
>TRBV5-1|few|.|14|TRBJ1-3
TGCGCCAGCAGCATCGCTCGGGGAGGAAACACCATATATTTT
CASSIARGGNTIYF
>TRBV7-9|few|TRBD1|13|TRBJ1-2
TGTGCCAGCAGGGCCAGGACAGGGGTTGGCTACACCTTC
CASRARTGVGYTF
>TRBV7-9|few|.|15|TRBJ2-5
TGTGCCAGCAGCTTATCAGGGGACGGGCAAGAGACCCAGTACTTC
CASSLSGDGQETQYF
>TRBV27|few|.|14|TRBJ1-2
TGTGCCAGCAGTACGCAGACAGGTTCATATGGCTACACCTTC
CASSTQTGSYGYTF
>TRBV7-2|.|.|15|TRBJ2-7
TGTGCCAGCAGCTTAGTGTTGGGGCCCATTGGCGAGCAGTACTTC
CASSLVLGPIGEQYF
>TRBV9|few|.|13|TRBJ1-1
TGTGCCAGCAGCGTAGAAGGGGGGAGGACAGCTTTCTTT
CASSVEGGRTAFF
>TRBV27|.|.|15|TRBJ2-2
TGTGCCAGCAGTTTGCCGGGGGCGAGTGCCGGGGAGCTGTTTTTT
CASSLPGASAGELFF
>TRBV5-1|few|.|15|TRBJ1-3
TGCGCCAGCAGCGCCTCAGGATTCTCTGGAAACACCATATATTTT
CASSASGFSGNTIYF
>TRBV5-5|.|TRBD1|18|TRBJ2-6
TGTGCCAGCAGCTTTGGCGAAATAACAGGGGTCGGGGCCAACGTCCTGACTTTC
CASSFGEITGVGANVLTF
>TRBV25-1|.|.|16|TRBJ2-2
TGTGCCAGCAGTGATAGTAGAGGGGGGCGCTTCGGGGAGCTGTTTTTT
CASSDSRGGRFGELFF
>TRBV9|many|.|15|TRBJ2-2
TGTGCCAGCAGCGTAGGGTTGGGGAACACCGGGGAGCTGTTTTTT
CASSVGLGNTGELFF
>TRBV7-9|.|.|12|TRBJ2-7
TGTGCCAGCAGCCCGACAGGCCACGAGCAGTACTTC
CASSPTGHEQYF
>TRBV19|few|.|12|TRBJ2-1
TGTGCCAGCCGCGCCCCTGGGGGTCGGCAGTTCTTC
CASRAPGGRQFF
>TRBV6-2/TRBV6-3|few|.|15|TRBJ2-2
TGTGCCAGCAGCCCTCCCAGCGGCCCGACCGGGGAGCTGTTTTTT
CASSPPSGPTGELFF